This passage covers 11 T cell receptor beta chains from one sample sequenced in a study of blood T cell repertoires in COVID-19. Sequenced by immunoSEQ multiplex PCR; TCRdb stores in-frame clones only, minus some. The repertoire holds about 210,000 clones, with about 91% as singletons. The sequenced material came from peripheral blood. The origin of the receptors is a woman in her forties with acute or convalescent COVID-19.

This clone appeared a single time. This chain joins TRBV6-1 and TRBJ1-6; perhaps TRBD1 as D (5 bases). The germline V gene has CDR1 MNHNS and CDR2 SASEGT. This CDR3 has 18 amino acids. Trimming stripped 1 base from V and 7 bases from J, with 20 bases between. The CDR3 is CASSEGSSVGQPNSPLHF. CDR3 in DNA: TGTGCCAGCAGTGAAGGCTCTTCTGTCGGACAACCGAATTCACCCCTCCACTTT.

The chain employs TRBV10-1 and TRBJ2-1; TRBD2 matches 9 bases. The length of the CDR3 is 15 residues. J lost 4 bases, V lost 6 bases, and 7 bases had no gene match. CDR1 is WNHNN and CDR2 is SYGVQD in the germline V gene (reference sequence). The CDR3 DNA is TGCGCCAGCAGCTGGAAACTAGCGGGTTACAATGAGCAGTTCTTC. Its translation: CASSWKLAGYNEQFF.

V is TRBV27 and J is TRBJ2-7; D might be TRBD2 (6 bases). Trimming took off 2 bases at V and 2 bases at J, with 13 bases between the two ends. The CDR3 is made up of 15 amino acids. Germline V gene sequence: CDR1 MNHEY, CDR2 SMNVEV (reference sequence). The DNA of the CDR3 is TGTGCCAGCAGTTTAGTAGGAGGGCGCCCCTACGAGCAGTACGTC. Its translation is CASSLVGGRPYEQYV.

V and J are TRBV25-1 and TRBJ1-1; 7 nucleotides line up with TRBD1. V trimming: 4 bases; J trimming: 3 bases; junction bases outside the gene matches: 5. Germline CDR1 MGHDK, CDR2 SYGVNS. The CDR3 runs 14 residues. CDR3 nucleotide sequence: TGTGCCAGCAGTGCCTCAGGGGGGTACACTGAAGCTTTCTTT. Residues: CASSASGGYTEAFF.

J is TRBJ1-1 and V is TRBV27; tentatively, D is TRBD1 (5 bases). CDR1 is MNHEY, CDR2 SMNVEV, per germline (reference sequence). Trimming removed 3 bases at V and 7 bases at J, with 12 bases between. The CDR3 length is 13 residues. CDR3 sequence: CASSFHPRGEAFF. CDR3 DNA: TGTGCCAGCAGTTTCCACCCTAGGGGTGAAGCTTTCTTT.

As DNA, the CDR3 is TGCGCCAGCAGCCCCGGACAGGGTAATGAAAAACTGTTTTTT. Amino acid sequence: CASSPGQGNEKLFF. The chain links TRBV4-1 to TRBJ1-4, with 8 positions matching TRBD1. Per the germline V gene, CDR1 is MGHRA and CDR2 is YSYEKL. V trimming: 4 bases; J trimming: 4 bases; junction bases outside the gene matches: 2. This CDR3 is built from 14 residues.

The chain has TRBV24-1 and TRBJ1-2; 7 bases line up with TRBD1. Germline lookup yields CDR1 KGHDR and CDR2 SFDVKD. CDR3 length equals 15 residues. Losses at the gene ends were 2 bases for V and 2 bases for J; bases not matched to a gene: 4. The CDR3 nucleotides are TGTGCCACCAGTGATTCCGCACAGGGGAACTATGGCTACACCTTC. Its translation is CATSDSAQGNYGYTF.

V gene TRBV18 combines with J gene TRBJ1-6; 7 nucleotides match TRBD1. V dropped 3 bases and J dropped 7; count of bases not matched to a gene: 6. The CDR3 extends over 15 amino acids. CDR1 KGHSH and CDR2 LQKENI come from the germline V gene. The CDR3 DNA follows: TGTGCCAGCTCACCCGACAGGGCGGGAAATTCACCCCTCCACTTT. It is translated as CASSPDRAGNSPLHF.

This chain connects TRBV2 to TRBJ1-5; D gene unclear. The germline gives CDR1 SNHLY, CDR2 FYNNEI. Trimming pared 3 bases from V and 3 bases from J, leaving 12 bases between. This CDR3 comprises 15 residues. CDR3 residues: CASSEREGFNQPQHF. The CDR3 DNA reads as TGTGCCAGCAGTGAGCGGGAAGGGTTCAATCAGCCCCAGCATTTT.

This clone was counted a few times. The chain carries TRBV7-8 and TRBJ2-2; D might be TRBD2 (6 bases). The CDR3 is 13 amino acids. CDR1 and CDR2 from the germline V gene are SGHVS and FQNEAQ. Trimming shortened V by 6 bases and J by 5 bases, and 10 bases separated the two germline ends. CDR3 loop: CASSPSGTGELFF. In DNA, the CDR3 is TGTGCCAGCAGTCCCAGCGGGACCGGGGAGCTGTTTTTT.

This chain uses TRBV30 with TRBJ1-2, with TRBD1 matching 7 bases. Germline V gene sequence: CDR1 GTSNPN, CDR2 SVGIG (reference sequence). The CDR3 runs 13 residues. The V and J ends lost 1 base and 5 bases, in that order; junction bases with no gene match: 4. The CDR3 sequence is CAWSGEQGYGYTF. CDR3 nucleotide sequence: TGTGCCTGGAGTGGAGAACAGGGGTATGGCTACACCTTC.